At least ten counts were recorded for the clone carrying this T cell receptor (beta chain). Antigen unknown. Read data end 3 residues before the CDR3 end; the end is taken from the germline J gene. The data were produced by immunoSEQ multiplex PCR, yet TCRdb's version contains in-frame clones alone and is incomplete. There are 55,000 or so clones in the sample, none observed a single time. Germline lookup yields CDR1 DFQATT and CDR2 SNEGSKA (reference sequence). The CDR3 runs 11 residues. The data originate from a study of T cell clonality in common variable immunodeficiency. Study-level findings and limits: Authors noted CVID clonality's cause needs subpopulation repertoire sequencing. In common variable immunodeficiency, TCR beta chains reportedly carried fewer deletions and N-nucleotide insertions.

Donors gave about 5 to 8.5 ml heparinized peripheral whole blood. The sequencing input was peripheral blood mononuclear cells. The V gene is TRBV20-1, the J gene TRBJ1-1; 9 bases agree with TRBD1. The receptor comes from a person between 18 and 75 years old in good health. CDR3 DNA (partial): TGCAGTGCTAGATGGGACAGGGCC. This sequence encodes CSARWDRA. The entire CDR3 protein is CSARWDRAAFF.